These 10 T cell receptor beta chains share one sample of origin, sequenced in a study of shared clonotypes between healthy human individuals. Produced via immunoSEQ multiplex PCR; TCRdb's table is partial and in-frame only. Of some 1.5 million clones detected, roughly 97% appear once; the ten largest clones hold 1% to 1.5%. The sequencing sample was made of naive CD4+ T cells sorted from blood. Subset here: CD45RA+ positively selected. These receptors were collected from a man aged 25 to 40 in good health.

CDR3 sequence reads: CASSLVEETQYF. As DNA, the CDR3 is TGTGCCAGCAGCTTAGTGGAAGAGACCCAGTACTTC. The chain joins TRBV7-8 to TRBJ2-5, with D unresolved. Trimming pared 1 base from V and 3 bases from J, leaving 3 bases between. The CDR3 extends over 12 amino acids. Germline V gene lookup returns CDR1 SGHVS and CDR2 FQNEAQ.

The genes are TRBV19 and TRBJ2-3, with D perhaps TRBD1 or TRBD2 (5 bases each). Trimming took off 7 bases at V and 1 base at J, with 15 bases between the two ends. CDR1 and CDR2 (germline): LNHDA, SQIVND (reference sequence). The CDR3 is 15 amino acids. Here the CDR3 reads CASNMPGTGTDTQYF. DNA of the CDR3: TGTGCCAGTAACATGCCAGGGACGGGCACAGATACGCAGTATTTT.

Comments on this clone: The identical CDR3 is also encoded by other nucleotide sequences in the sample. J is TRBJ2-5 and V is TRBV5-4, with a weak D call TRBD2 (6 bases). There are 14 residues in the CDR3. Germline V gene lookup returns CDR1 SGHNT and CDR2 YYREEE (reference sequence). Trimming pared 4 bases from V and 0 bases from J, leaving 10 bases between. CDR3 region: CASSLEGYQETQYF. In DNA form, the CDR3 reads TGTGCCAGCAGCCTGGAGGGGTACCAAGAGACCCAGTACTTC.

A note on this clone: The identical CDR3 is also encoded by other nucleotide sequences in the sample. J is TRBJ2-7 and V is TRBV6-1; weak D call: TRBD1 (6 bases). Germline V lookup: CDR1 MNHNS, CDR2 SASEGT. The V end lost 5 bases, the J end lost 0 bases, and 8 bases lay between the germline ends. CDR3 size: 13 residues. CDR3 region: CASSRDNSYEQYF. DNA of the CDR3: TGTGCCAGCAGTCGGGACAACTCCTACGAGCAGTACTTC.

This chain uses TRBV6-1 with TRBJ2-7; D gene uncertain. This CDR3 is 14 amino acids long. The germline V gene encodes CDR1 MNHNS and CDR2 SASEGT. Trimming pared 8 bases from V and 2 bases from J, leaving 16 bases between. The CDR3 bases are TGTGCCAGCGTAGAGAGTAATCCCCCCTACGAGCAGTACTTC. As protein: CASVESNPPYEQYF.

A word on this clone: Other DNA sequences in this specimen translate into the identical CDR3. This chain connects TRBV9 to TRBJ2-7, with a tentative D call TRBD1 (5 bases). V was clipped by 0 bases and J by 2 bases, with 12 bases between them. This CDR3 has 15 amino acids. Germline CDR1 is SGDLS and CDR2 is YYNGEE. The CDR3, as DNA: TGTGCCAGCAGCGTAGGGGGCAGAGGAACCTACGAGCAGTACTTC. It codes for CASSVGGRGTYEQYF.

CDR3 in amino acids: CASSFAGGMNTGELFF. The CDR3 DNA reads TGTGCCAGCAGCTTCGCAGGGGGGATGAACACCGGGGAGCTGTTTTTT. The J gene is TRBJ2-2, the V gene TRBV7-9; possible D gene TRBD1, 7 bases. The CDR3 sequence is 16 residues long. With 3 bases removed from V and 1 base from J, the gap between germline ends came to 12 bases. The germline CDR1 and CDR2 sequences are SEHNR and FQNEAQ (reference sequence).

The chain uses TRBV7-9 and TRBJ1-4; TRBD1 aligns across 7 bases. CDR3 length equals 16 residues. Germline lookup yields CDR1 SEHNR and CDR2 FQNEAQ (reference sequence). V shed 4 bases, J shed 7 bases, and the junction held 12 bases outside the gene matches. The chain's CDR3 is CASSSQGEKVTEKLFF. CDR3 sequence (DNA): TGTGCCAGCAGCTCGCAGGGGGAGAAGGTTACTGAAAAACTGTTTTTT.

The chain carries TRBV28 and TRBJ1-1; tentative D call: TRBD1 (5 bases). The ends were cut back, 5 bases at V and 5 bases at J, with 15 bases in the middle. The V gene's germline CDR1 is MDHEN and CDR2 SYDVKM. This CDR3 is built from 14 residues. The CDR3 nucleotides read TGTGCCAGCAGTCTACGTAATGGGGGGACTGAAGCTTTCTTT. It encodes CASSLRNGGTEAFF.

The chain carries TRBV5-1 and TRBJ2-5, with D hard to call. The CDR3 extends over 14 amino acids. Germline values: CDR1 SGHRS, CDR2 YFSETQ. Trimming removed 4 bases from V and 0 bases from J, with 10 bases in between. CDR3 sequence: CASSRWYDQETQYF. DNA for the CDR3: TGCGCCAGCAGCCGCTGGTACGACCAAGAGACCCAGTACTTC.